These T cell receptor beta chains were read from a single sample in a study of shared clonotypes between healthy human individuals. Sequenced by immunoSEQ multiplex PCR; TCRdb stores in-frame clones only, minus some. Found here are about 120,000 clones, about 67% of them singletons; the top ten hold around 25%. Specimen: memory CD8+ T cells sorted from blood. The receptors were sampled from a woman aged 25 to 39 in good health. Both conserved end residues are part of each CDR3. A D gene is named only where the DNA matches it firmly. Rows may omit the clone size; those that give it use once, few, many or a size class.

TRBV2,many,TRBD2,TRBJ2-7,TGTGCCAGCAGCGAAGTGGCGGGGGAGTTGTTCTACGAGCAGTACTTC,CASSEVAGELFYEQYF
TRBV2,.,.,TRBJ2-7,TGTGCCAGCACCCAAGGGGGGGACCAATACGAGCAGTACTTC,CASTQGGDQYEQYF
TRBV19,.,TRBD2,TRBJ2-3,TGTGCCAGTAGTGTACGGACTAGCGGGAGTAAGGGCACAGATACGCAGTATTTT,CASSVRTSGSKGTDTQYF
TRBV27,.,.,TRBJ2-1,TGTGCCAGCAGTTCTCCTCGTGTCGGGTCTGAGCAGTTCTTC,CASSSPRVGSEQFF
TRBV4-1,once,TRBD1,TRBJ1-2,TGCGCCAGCAGCCAGGACAGGGGAGATGGCTACACCTTC,CASSQDRGDGYTF
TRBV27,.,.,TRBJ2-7,TGTGCCAGCAGTGAATCCGGCTACGAGCAGTACTTC,CASSESGYEQYF
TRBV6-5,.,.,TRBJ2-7,TGTGCCAGCAGTCCAAGCGGAACCCTCTACGAGCAGTACTTC,CASSPSGTLYEQYF
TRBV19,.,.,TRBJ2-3,TGTGCCAGTAGTATAGATTCTTCAGGGGATACGCAGTATTTT,CASSIDSSGDTQYF
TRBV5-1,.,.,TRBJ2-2,TGCGCCAGCAGCCTGGGCAGGGAGACCGGGGAGCTGTTTTTT,CASSLGRETGELFF
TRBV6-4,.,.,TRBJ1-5,TGTGCCAGCAGTGATAATTGGGAGAATCAGCCCCAGCATTTT,CASSDNWENQPQHF
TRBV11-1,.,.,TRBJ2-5,TGTGCCAGCAGCTTATGGTCGGGGAAGACCCAGTACTTC,CASSLWSGKTQYF
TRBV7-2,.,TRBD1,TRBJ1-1,TGTGCCAGCAGCCCCCGGACAGGGGCTTCCGGCACTGAAGCTTTCTTT,CASSPRTGASGTEAFF
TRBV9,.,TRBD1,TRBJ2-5,TGTGCCAGCAGCGCCGAGGGGACAGCTCAAGAGACCCAGTACTTC,CASSAEGTAQETQYF
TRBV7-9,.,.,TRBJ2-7,TGTGCCAGCAGCTCAAGGAATAGGGGGGAGTCCTACGAGCAGTACTTC,CASSSRNRGESYEQYF
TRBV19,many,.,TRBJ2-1,TGTGCCAGTGGCCCGAGCTCCTACAATGAGCAGTTCTTC,CASGPSSYNEQFF
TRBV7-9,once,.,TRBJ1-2,TGTGCCAGCAGCTTCCGCGAGGGATACTATGGCTACACCTTC,CASSFREGYYGYTF